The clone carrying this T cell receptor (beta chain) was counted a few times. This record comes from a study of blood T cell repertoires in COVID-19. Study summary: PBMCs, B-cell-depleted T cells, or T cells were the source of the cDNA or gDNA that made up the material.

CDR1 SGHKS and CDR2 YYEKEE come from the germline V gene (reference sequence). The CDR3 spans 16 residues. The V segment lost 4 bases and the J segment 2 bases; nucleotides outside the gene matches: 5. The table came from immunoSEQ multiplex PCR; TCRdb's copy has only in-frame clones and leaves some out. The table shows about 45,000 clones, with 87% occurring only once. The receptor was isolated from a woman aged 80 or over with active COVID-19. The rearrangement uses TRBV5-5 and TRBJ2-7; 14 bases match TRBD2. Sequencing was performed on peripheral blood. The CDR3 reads CASSLGLAGGAYEQYF. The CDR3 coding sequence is TGTGCCAGCAGCCTCGGACTAGCGGGGGGAGCCTACGAGCAGTACTTC. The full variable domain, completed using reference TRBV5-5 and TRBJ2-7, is DAGVTQSPTHLIKTRGQQVTLRCSPISGHKSVSWYQQVLGQGPQFIFQYYEKEERGRGNFPDRFSARQFPNYSSELNVNALLLGDSALYLCASSLGLAGGAYEQYFGPGTRLTVT.